This TCR beta chain was identified in a study of response to subunit inactivated influenza vaccine. One entry per CDR3 protein results from TCRdb running MiXCR on the RT-PCR reads. The repertoire holds about 800,000 distinct CDR3 sequences, with 21% as singletons. Study-wide results and caveats: Every seasonal influenza vaccination brings in few new T cells, the authors suggested.

Of note for this clonotype: The antigen is undetermined.

Trimming took 2 bases from V and 1 from J; bases not matched to a gene: 4. This CDR3 comprises 15 residues. Germline CDR1 and CDR2: DFQATT and SNEGSKA (reference sequence). The gene calls are TRBV20-1 and TRBJ2-5, with 10 positions matching TRBD2. The TCR was taken from a man aged 50-59 years who received an inactivated influenza vaccine. Here the sequenced sample was PBMCs from blood, taken about 5 days after vaccination. CDR3 amino acids: CSARITSGAQETQYF. The CDR3 DNA is TGCAGTGCTAGAATTACTAGCGGGGCCCAAGAGACCCAGTACTTC.